Presented here are 5 T cell receptor beta chains from one specimen sequenced in a study of blood T cell repertoires in COVID-19. The table came from immunoSEQ multiplex PCR; TCRdb's copy has only in-frame clones and leaves some out. The sample holds roughly 300,000 clones, around 90% seen once. The sequencing sample was made of PBMCs or T cells enriched from blood (not recorded which). The receptors derive from a woman in her forties with acute COVID-19.

The chain carries TRBV5-4 and TRBJ2-5; 8 bases map to TRBD2. The CDR3 length is 14 residues. With V trimmed by 4 bases and J by 2 bases, 4 bases remained unmatched. From germline, CDR1 is SGHNT and CDR2 YYREEE (reference sequence). The DNA for the CDR3 is TGTGCCAGCAGCGGGGGGACTAGTCAAGAGACCCAGTACTTC. It is translated as CASSGGTSQETQYF. The whole variable domain, filled in from reference TRBV5-4 and TRBJ2-5, reads ETGVTQSPTHLIKTRGQQVTLRCSSQSGHNTVSWYQQALGQGPQFIFQYYREEENGRGNFPPRFSGLQFPNYSSELNVNALELDDSALYLCASSGGTSQETQYFGPGTRLLVL.

The V and J genes are TRBV7-3 and TRBJ2-5; a weak D match, TRBD2 (6 bases). The ends were cut back, 2 bases at V and 5 bases at J, with 21 bases in the middle. There are 17 residues in the CDR3. Germline values: CDR1 SGHTA, CDR2 FQGTGA. The CDR3 nucleotides are TGTGCCAGCAGCTTATTTAGCCGCGGGACCGTCGGGGAGACCCAGTACTTC. Amino acid sequence: CASSLFSRGTVGETQYF.

A single count supports this clone. The chain carries TRBV6-5 and TRBJ1-5; tentative D call: TRBD1 (5 bases). Germline values: CDR1 MNHEY, CDR2 SVGAGI. Trimming stripped 0 bases from V and 6 bases from J, with 15 bases between. The CDR3 runs to 16 residues. CDR3 amino acids: CASSYSGEGRGQPQHF. In nucleotides, the CDR3 is TGTGCCAGCAGTTACTCAGGGGAGGGCCGGGGTCAGCCCCAGCATTTT.

The genes are TRBV7-9 and TRBJ1-1; tentatively, D is TRBD1 (6 bases). Germline lookup yields CDR1 SEHNR and CDR2 FQNEAQ (reference sequence). This CDR3 comprises 15 residues. Deletions cut 5 bases from V and 3 bases from J, with 16 bases between. CDR3 region: CASSTRTGTDTEAFF. The CDR3 coding sequence is TGTGCCAGCAGCACACGCACAGGGACGGACACTGAAGCTTTCTTT.

V gene TRBV11-2 combines with J gene TRBJ2-1; perhaps TRBD2 as D (5 bases). Germline V gene sequence: CDR1 SGHAT, CDR2 FQNNGV. Trimming removed 5 bases at V and 7 bases at J, with 15 bases between. The CDR3 loop spans 14 amino acids. Here the CDR3 DNA reads TGTGCCAGCAGCCCCAGAAATCGGGGAAATGAGCAGTTCTTC. Translated: CASSPRNRGNEQFF.